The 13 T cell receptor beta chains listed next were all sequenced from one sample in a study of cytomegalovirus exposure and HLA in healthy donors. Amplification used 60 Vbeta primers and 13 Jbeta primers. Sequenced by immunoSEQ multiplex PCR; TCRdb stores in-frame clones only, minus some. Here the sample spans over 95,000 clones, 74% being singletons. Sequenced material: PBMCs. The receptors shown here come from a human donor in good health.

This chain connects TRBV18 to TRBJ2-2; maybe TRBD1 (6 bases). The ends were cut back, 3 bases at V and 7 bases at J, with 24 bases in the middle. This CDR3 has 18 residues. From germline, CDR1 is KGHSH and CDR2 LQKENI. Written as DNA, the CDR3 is TGTGCCAGCTCACCTAGGATCTCCGGGGACAAGCTCTACGGGGAGCTGTTTTTT. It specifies CASSPRISGDKLYGELFF.

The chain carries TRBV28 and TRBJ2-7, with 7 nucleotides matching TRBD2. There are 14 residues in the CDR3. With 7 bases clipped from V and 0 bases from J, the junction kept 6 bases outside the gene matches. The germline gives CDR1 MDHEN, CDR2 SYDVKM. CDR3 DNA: TGTGCCAGCAACTCCGGGACTACCTCCTACGAGCAGTACTTC. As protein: CASNSGTTSYEQYF. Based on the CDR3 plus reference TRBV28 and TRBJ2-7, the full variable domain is DVKVTQSSRYLVKRTGEKVFLECVQDMDHENMFWYRQDPGLGLRLIYFSYDVKMKEKGDIPEGYSVSREKKERFSLILESASTNQTSMYLCASNSGTTSYEQYFGPGTRLTVT.

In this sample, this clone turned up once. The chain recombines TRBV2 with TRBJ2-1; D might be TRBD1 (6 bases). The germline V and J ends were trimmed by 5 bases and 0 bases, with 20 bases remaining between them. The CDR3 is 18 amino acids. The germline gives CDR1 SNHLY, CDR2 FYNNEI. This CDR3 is CASSSAGEQSSSYNEQFF. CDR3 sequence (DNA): TGTGCCAGCAGTTCCGCAGGGGAACAGTCATCCTCCTACAATGAGCAGTTCTTC.

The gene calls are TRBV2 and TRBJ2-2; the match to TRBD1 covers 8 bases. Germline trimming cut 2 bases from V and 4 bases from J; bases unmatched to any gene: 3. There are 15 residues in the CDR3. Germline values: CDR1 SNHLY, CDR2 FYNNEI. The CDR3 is CASSEFQGATGELFF. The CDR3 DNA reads TGTGCCAGCAGTGAATTTCAGGGGGCCACCGGGGAGCTGTTTTTT.

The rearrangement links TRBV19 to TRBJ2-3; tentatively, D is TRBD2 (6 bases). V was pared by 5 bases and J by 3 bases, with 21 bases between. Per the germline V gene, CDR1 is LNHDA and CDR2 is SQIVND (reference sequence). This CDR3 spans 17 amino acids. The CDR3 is CASSLAVGRGDTDTQYF. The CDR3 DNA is TGTGCCAGTAGTTTGGCGGTCGGGCGGGGTGATACAGATACGCAGTATTTT.

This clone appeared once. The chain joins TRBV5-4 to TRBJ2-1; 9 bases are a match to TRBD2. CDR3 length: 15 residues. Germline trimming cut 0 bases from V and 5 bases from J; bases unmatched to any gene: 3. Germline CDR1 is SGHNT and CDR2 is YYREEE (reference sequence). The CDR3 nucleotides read TGTGCCAGCAGCTTGGATCCTAGCGGGAACAATGAGCAGTTCTTC. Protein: CASSLDPSGNNEQFF.

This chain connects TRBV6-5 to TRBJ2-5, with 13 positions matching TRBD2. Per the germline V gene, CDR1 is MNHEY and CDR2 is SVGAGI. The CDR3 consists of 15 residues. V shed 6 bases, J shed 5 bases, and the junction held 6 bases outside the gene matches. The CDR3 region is CASSETSGRFETQYF. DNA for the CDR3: TGTGCCAGCAGCGAGACTAGCGGGAGGTTCGAGACCCAGTACTTC.

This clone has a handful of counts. The CDR3 sequence: CASSEAWNTEAFF. The CDR3 DNA sequence: TGTGCCAGCAGTGAAGCATGGAACACTGAAGCTTTCTTT. This chain joins TRBV6-5 and TRBJ1-1, with D hard to call. The length of the CDR3 is 13 residues. Trimming removed 5 bases at V and 1 base at J, with 8 bases between. Germline V CDR1 and CDR2: MNHEY, SVGAGI.

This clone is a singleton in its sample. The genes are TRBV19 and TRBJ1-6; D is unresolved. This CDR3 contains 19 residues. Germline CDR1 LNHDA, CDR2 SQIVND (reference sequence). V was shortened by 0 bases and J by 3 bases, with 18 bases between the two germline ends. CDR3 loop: CASSIDRSRKSFYNSPLHF. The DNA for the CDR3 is TGTGCCAGTAGTATAGATCGGTCGAGGAAATCCTTCTATAATTCACCCCTCCACTTT.

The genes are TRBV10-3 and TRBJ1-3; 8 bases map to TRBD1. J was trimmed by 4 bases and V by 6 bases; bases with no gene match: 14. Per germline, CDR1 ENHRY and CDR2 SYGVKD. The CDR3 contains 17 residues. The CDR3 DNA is TGTGCCATCAGCGGCATGGCCTCCGGGACAGGCGGAAACACCATATATTTT. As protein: CAISGMASGTGGNTIYF.

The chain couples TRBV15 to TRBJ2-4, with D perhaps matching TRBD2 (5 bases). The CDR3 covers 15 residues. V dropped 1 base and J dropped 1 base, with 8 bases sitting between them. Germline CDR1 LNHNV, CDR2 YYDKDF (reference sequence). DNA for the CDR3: TGTGCCACCAGCAGAGCGGGAAGGGCCAAAAACATTCAGTACTTC. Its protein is CATSRAGRAKNIQYF.

The CDR3 loop is CASSPDRVVDEQYF. The CDR3 DNA sequence: TGTGCCAGCAGCCCGGACAGGGTGGTGGACGAGCAGTACTTC. V is TRBV6-5 and J is TRBJ2-7; TRBD1 matches at 8 bases. Per germline, CDR1 MNHEY and CDR2 SVGAGI. The length of the CDR3 is 14 residues. Trimming removed 6 bases from V and 5 bases from J; junction bases left unmatched: 9.

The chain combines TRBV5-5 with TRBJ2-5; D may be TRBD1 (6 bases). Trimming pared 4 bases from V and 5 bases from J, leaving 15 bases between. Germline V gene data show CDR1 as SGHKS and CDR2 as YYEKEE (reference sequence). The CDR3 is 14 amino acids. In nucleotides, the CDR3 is TGTGCCAGCAGCCTGGTAGGGGGTTTGGAGACCCAGTACTTC. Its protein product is CASSLVGGLETQYF.